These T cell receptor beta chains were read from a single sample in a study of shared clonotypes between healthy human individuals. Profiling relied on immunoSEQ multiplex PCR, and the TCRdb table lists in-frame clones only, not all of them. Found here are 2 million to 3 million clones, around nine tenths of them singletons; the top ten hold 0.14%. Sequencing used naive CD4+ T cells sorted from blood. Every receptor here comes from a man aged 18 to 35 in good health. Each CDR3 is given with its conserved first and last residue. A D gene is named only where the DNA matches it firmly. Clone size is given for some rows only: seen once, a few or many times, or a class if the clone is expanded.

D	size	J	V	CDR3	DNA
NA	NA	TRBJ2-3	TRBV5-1	CASGRNPETDTQYF	TGCGCCAGCGGGCGCAACCCAGAGACAGATACGCAGTATTTT
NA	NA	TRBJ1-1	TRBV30	CAWSPRGNTEAFF	TGTGCCTGGAGTCCCCGGGGGAACACTGAAGCTTTCTTT
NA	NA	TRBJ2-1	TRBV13	CASSWFLYNEQFF	TGTGCCAGCTCATGGTTCCTCTACAATGAGCAGTTCTTC
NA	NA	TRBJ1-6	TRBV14	CASSRRATNSPLHF	TGTGCCAGCAGCCGGCGGGCGACTAATTCACCCCTCCACTTT
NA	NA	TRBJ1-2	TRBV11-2	CASSFGLYYGYTF	TGTGCCAGCAGCTTCGGGCTCTACTATGGCTACACCTTC
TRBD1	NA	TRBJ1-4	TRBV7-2	CASSFDRGDEKLFF	TGTGCCAGCAGCTTCGACAGGGGCGATGAAAAACTGTTTTTT
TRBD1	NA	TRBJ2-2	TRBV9	CASSVGPGQARETGELFF	TGTGCCAGCAGCGTGGGGCCGGGACAGGCCAGGGAGACCGGGGAGCTGTTTTTT
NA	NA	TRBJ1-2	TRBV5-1	CASSLAGVDGYTF	TGCGCCAGCAGCTTGGCAGGGGTAGATGGCTACACCTTC
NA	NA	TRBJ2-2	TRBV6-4	CASSDSVRRGNTGELFF	TGTGCCAGCAGTGACTCGGTGAGACGGGGGAACACCGGGGAGCTGTTTTTT
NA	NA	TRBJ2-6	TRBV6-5	CASSSHLVGANVLTF	TGTGCCAGCAGTTCGCATCTAGTTGGGGCCAACGTCCTGACTTTC
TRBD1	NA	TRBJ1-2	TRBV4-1	CASSRVSLSQGHNYGYTF	TGCGCCAGCAGTCGCGTCTCCTTATCACAGGGGCACAACTATGGCTACACCTTC
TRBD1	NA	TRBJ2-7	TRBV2	CASTTLPRDRGEEQYF	TGTGCCAGTACCACCCTTCCCCGGGACAGGGGTGAAGAGCAGTACTTC
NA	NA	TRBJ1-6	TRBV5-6	CASSLVSSPLHF	TGTGCCAGCAGCTTGGTGTCCTCACCCCTCCACTTT
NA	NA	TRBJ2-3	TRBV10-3	CAISGRGLEDTQYF	TGTGCCATCAGTGGGAGGGGTCTAGAGGATACGCAGTATTTT
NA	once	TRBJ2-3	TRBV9	CASSVGPNQGSDTQYF	TGTGCCAGCAGCGTAGGCCCCAACCAGGGGTCAGATACGCAGTATTTT
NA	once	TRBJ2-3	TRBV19	CASSIGPGSTDTQYF	TGTGCCAGTAGTATCGGGCCAGGATCCACAGATACGCAGTATTTT
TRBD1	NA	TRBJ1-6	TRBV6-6	CASRPPGQDNSPLHF	TGTGCCAGCAGGCCTCCGGGACAGGATAATTCACCCCTCCACTTT
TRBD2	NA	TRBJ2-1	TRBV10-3	CAISPSGSSYNEQFF	TGTGCCATCAGCCCTAGCGGGAGTTCCTACAATGAGCAGTTCTTC
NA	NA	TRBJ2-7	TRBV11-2	CASSLTPYQGIIQQYF	TGTGCCAGCAGCTTAACCCCGTACCAGGGGATAATCCAGCAGTACTTC
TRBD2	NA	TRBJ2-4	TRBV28	CASSLGTSGGVSKNIQYF	TGTGCCAGCAGTCTTGGGACTAGCGGGGGGGTTTCCAAAAACATTCAGTACTTC
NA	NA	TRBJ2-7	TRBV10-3	CAISGSGTPREQYF	TGTGCCATCAGTGGTTCCGGGACACCCCGCGAGCAGTACTTC
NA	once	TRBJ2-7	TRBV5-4	CASSLRDKSYEQYF	TGTGCCAGCAGCCTCCGGGACAAGTCCTACGAGCAGTACTTC
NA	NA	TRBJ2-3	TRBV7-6	CASSYAGGADTQYF	TGTGCCAGCAGCTACGCCGGGGGTGCAGATACGCAGTATTTT
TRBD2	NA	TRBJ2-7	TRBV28	CASTPGTKYEQYF	TGTGCCAGCACCCCAGGGACTAAATACGAGCAGTACTTC
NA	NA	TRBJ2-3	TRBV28	CASRSPGTDTQYF	TGTGCCAGCCGCTCCCCGGGGACAGATACGCAGTATTTT
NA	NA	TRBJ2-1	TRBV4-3	CASSQEFSGSGARGEQFF	TGCGCCAGCAGCCAAGAATTCTCGGGATCAGGGGCCCGGGGTGAGCAGTTCTTC
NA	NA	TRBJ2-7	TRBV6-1	CASSERARQQYF	TGTGCCAGCAGTGAACGGGCACGACAGCAGTACTTC
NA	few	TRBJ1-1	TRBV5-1	CASSRDSDTEAFF	TGCGCCAGCAGCCGGGATTCCGACACTGAAGCTTTCTTT
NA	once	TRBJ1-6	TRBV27	CASRSFGGDNSPLHF	TGTGCCAGCAGGTCCTTCGGGGGGGACAATTCACCCCTCCACTTT
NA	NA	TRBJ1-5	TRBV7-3	CASSSFRGLEGNQPQHF	TGTGCCAGCAGCTCGTTCCGTGGGTTGGAAGGGAATCAGCCCCAGCATTTT
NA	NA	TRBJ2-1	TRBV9	CASSVEELQSSYNEQFF	TGTGCCAGCAGCGTAGAGGAATTACAGAGCTCCTACAATGAGCAGTTCTTC
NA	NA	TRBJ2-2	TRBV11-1	CASSLALSIPGELFF	TGTGCCAGCAGCTTAGCATTGTCTATTCCCGGGGAGCTGTTTTTT
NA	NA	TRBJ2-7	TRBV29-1	CSVQQANALEQYF	TGCAGCGTTCAACAGGCGAACGCCCTCGAGCAGTACTTC
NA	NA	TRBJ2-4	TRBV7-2	CASSRGRENIQYF	TGTGCCAGCAGCCGGGGACGTGAAAACATTCAGTACTTC
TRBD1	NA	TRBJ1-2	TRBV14	CASSQPPGTGAIGYGYTF	TGTGCCAGCAGCCAACCTCCTGGGACAGGGGCAATAGGCTATGGCTACACCTTC
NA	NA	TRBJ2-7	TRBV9	CASSGETESSYEQYF	TGTGCCAGCAGCGGAGAGACAGAGAGCTCCTACGAGCAGTACTTC
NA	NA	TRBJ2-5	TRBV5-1	CASSLADKETQYF	TGCGCCAGCAGCTTGGCGGACAAAGAGACCCAGTACTTC
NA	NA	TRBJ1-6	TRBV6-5	CASSAESRGSPLHF	TGTGCCAGCAGTGCTGAGTCCAGGGGATCACCCCTCCACTTT
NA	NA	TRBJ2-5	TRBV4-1	CASSPKAAGGKTQYF	TGCGCCAGCAGCCCGAAGGCGGCAGGCGGTAAGACCCAGTACTTC
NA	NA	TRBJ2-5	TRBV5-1	CASRQASVQETQYF	TGCGCCAGCAGGCAGGCTTCCGTTCAAGAGACCCAGTACTTC
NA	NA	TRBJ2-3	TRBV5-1	CASSLVGARTDTQYF	TGCGCCAGCAGCTTGGTGGGAGCCCGCACAGATACGCAGTATTTT
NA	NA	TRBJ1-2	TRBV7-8	CASSPLPPNYGYTF	TGTGCCAGCAGCCCCTTACCCCCTAACTATGGCTACACCTTC
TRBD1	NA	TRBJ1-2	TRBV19	CASSTHGQGTYGYTF	TGTGCCAGTAGTACCCATGGACAGGGCACCTATGGCTACACCTTC
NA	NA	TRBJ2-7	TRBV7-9	CASSEGGPNYEQYF	TGTGCCAGCAGCGAAGGTGGCCCTAACTACGAGCAGTACTTC
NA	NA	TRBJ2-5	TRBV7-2	CASSLVAVPPGETQYF	TGTGCCAGCAGCTTAGTAGCGGTGCCCCCAGGGGAGACCCAGTACTTC
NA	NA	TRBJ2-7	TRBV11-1	CASSSRDTTYEQYF	TGTGCCAGCAGCTCCCGGGACACTACCTACGAGCAGTACTTC
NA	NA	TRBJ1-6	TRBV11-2	CASSQGQAYNSPLHF	TGTGCCAGCAGCCAAGGGCAGGCTTATAATTCACCCCTCCACTTT
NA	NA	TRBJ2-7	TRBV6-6	CATSRNLLGEQYF	TGTGCCACTAGCAGGAACCTATTGGGAGAGCAGTACTTC
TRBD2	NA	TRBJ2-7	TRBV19	CASGTPGTSPYEQYF	TGTGCCAGTGGCACCCCCGGGACTAGCCCCTACGAGCAGTACTTC
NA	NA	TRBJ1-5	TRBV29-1	CSVGGSNQPQHF	TGCAGCGTTGGAGGTAGCAATCAGCCCCAGCATTTT
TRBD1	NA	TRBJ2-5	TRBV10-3	CAISPRTGTGETQYF	TGTGCCATCAGCCCCCGGACAGGGACGGGGGAGACCCAGTACTTC
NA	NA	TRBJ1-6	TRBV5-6	CASSFLGKGIAGSPLHF	TGTGCCAGCAGCTTCCTGGGGAAGGGGATAGCTGGGTCACCCCTCCACTTT
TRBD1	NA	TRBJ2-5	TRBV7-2	CASSFVQGQETQYF	TGTGCCAGCAGCTTTGTACAGGGGCAAGAGACCCAGTACTTC
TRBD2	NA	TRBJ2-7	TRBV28	CASSSGGKAYEQYF	TGTGCCAGCAGCTCGGGAGGGAAGGCCTACGAGCAGTACTTC